These 20 T cell receptor beta chains originate from one sample sequenced in a study of blood T cell repertoires in COVID-19 (dated by TCRdb to about 2020). The library was produced with the immunoSEQ multiplex PCR assay. TCRdb stores this immuneACCESS table with in-frame sequences only. Part of the clones is absent; in the studies checked, under half of the shortfall reflects unresolved V genes, and no reason is known for the rest. Counted in this sample were roughly 200,000 clones; 86% of them appeared once. About 4.6% of the sample rests with the top ten. Sequences were obtained from PBMCs or T cells enriched from blood (not recorded which). The source of these receptors is a woman aged 25-40 years who had been exposed to COVID-19.

The chain recombines TRBV11-2 with TRBJ1-1; D perhaps matches TRBD1 (6 bases). This CDR3 spans 15 amino acids. Germline CDR1 reads SGHAT; CDR2 reads FQNNGV. V shed 5 bases and J shed 5 bases, with 18 bases lying between them. CDR3 coding DNA: TGTGCCAGCAGCAGGGGCAGGGGCGAGTGGACTGAAGCTTTCTTT. Its protein is CASSRGRGEWTEAFF.

The V call is TRBV5-1, the J call TRBJ1-2; 9 bases map to TRBD1. The V gene's germline CDR1 is SGHRS and CDR2 YFSETQ. The V and J ends lost 4 bases and 3 bases, in that order; junction bases with no gene match: 10. The CDR3 extends over 16 amino acids. CDR3 sequence (DNA): TGCGCCAGCAGCATCCTTCCGGGACAGGGAGACTATGGCTACACCTTC. It is translated as CASSILPGQGDYGYTF.

This chain connects TRBV7-3 to TRBJ2-7; D call uncertain. V lost 3 bases to trimming and J lost 5 bases, with 11 bases between them. Germline assignment: CDR1 SGHTA and CDR2 FQGTGA. This CDR3 is built from 13 residues. The CDR3: CASSLAEWDEQYF. The CDR3 DNA reads as TGTGCCAGCAGCTTGGCGGAGTGGGACGAGCAGTACTTC.

This chain links TRBV6-5 with TRBJ1-1; the D is unclear. Trimming removed 6 bases at V and 0 bases at J, with 14 bases between. There are 15 residues in the CDR3. The germline gives CDR1 MNHEY, CDR2 SVGAGI. The CDR3 loop is CASRSASYMNTEAFF. CDR3 bases: TGTGCCAGCAGGAGCGCAAGTTACATGAACACTGAAGCTTTCTTT.

This chain joins TRBV18 and TRBJ1-1, with D perhaps TRBD1 (6 bases). V was clipped by 3 bases and J by 1 base, with 9 bases between them. CDR1 KGHSH and CDR2 LQKENI come from the germline V gene. The CDR3 has 14 residues. The CDR3 loop is CASSPRQANTEAFF. DNA for the CDR3: TGTGCCAGCTCACCGAGACAGGCGAACACTGAAGCTTTCTTT.

In DNA form, the CDR3 reads TGTGCCAGCAGCCTGACAGAAAGGATGAACACTGAAGCTTTCTTT. It translates to CASSLTERMNTEAFF. The chain links TRBV5-8 to TRBJ1-1; possibly TRBD1 for D (5 bases). V shed 4 bases and J shed 0 bases, with 13 bases lying between them. Looked up from germline, CDR1 is SGHTS and CDR2 is YDEGEE. The CDR3 is made up of 15 amino acids.

This chain connects TRBV29-1 to TRBJ2-7, with 8 bases fitting TRBD2. J was trimmed by 2 bases and V by 6 bases; bases with no gene match: 3. This CDR3 comprises 12 residues. Germline-derived CDR1 and CDR2 are SQVTM and ANQGSEA. CDR3 in amino acids: CSVGGLAYEQYF. DNA of the CDR3: TGCAGCGTCGGGGGACTAGCCTACGAGCAGTACTTC.

The rearrangement joins TRBV30 to TRBJ1-6; unclear D gene. In germline, CDR1 is GTSNPN, CDR2 SVGIG (reference sequence). V lost 6 bases and J 5 bases, leaving 11 bases between the germline ends. There are 13 residues in the CDR3. CDR3: CACESTHNSPLHF. The CDR3 region has the DNA TGTGCCTGTGAATCTACTCATAATTCACCCCTCCACTTT.

The J gene is TRBJ1-2, the V gene TRBV19; possible D gene TRBD1, 6 bases. The CDR3 contains 14 residues. V dropped 6 bases and J dropped 8 bases, with 19 bases sitting between them. CDR1 is LNHDA, CDR2 SQIVND, per germline (reference sequence). The CDR3: CASSLDGGPWGYTF. Written as DNA, the CDR3 is TGTGCCAGTAGCCTGGATGGGGGCCCTTGGGGCTACACCTTC.

The gene calls are TRBV30 and TRBJ2-1; 8 positions agree with TRBD2. The CDR3 length is 14 residues. The germline V gene encodes CDR1 GTSNPN and CDR2 SVGIG (reference sequence). Unmatched junction bases numbered 9, after V lost 5 bases and J lost 6 bases. This CDR3 reads CAWGRRGAGNEQFF. The CDR3 coding sequence is TGTGCCTGGGGAAGGCGGGGGGCGGGCAATGAGCAGTTCTTC. Combining the CDR3 with reference TRBV30 and TRBJ2-1 gives the whole variable domain SQTIHQWPATLVQPVGSPLSLECTVEGTSNPNLYWYRQAAGRGLQLLFYSVGIGQISSEVPQNLSASRPQDRQFILSSKKLLLSDSGFYLCAWGRRGAGNEQFFGPGTRLTVL.

The V call is TRBV5-1, the J call TRBJ1-4, with 9 bases aligning to TRBD1. V was pared by 2 bases and J by 7 bases, with 6 bases of the junction left unmatched. This CDR3 region has 15 residues. The germline V gene has CDR1 SGHRS and CDR2 YFSETQ. Here the CDR3 DNA reads TGCGCCAGCAGCTTACAGGGGGCGCGTAGTGAAAAACTGTTTTTT. It specifies CASSLQGARSEKLFF.

The V and J genes are TRBV3-1 (or the pseudogene TRBV3-2) and TRBJ2-7; 7 bases are a match to TRBD1. This CDR3 spans 13 amino acids. Germline trimming cut 5 bases from V and 4 bases from J; bases unmatched to any gene: 5. Looked up from germline, CDR1 is LGHDT and CDR2 is YNNKEL (reference sequence). CDR3: CASSNRQGYEQYF. The CDR3 nucleotides read TGTGCCAGCAGCAACCGACAGGGATACGAGCAGTACTTC.

This chain links TRBV27 with TRBJ1-5, with 8 bases aligning to TRBD1. Germline-derived CDR1 and CDR2 are MNHEY and SMNVEV (reference sequence). This CDR3 is 21 amino acids long. Trimming took 2 bases from V and 0 from J; bases not matched to a gene: 18. DNA of the CDR3: TGTGCCAGCAGTTTAGGCGAACCGGCAGGGGGCATACGGATTAGCAATCAGCCCCAGCATTTT. It specifies CASSLGEPAGGIRISNQPQHF.

The chain links TRBV6-6 to TRBJ2-1; 7 bases are shared with TRBD1. V shed 6 bases and J 7 bases; nucleotides not matched to a gene: 6. CDR3 size: 13 residues. The germline CDR1 and CDR2 sequences are MNHNY and SVGAGI (reference sequence). The CDR3 is CASRGTAPNEQFF. CDR3 nucleotides: TGTGCCAGCAGGGGGACAGCCCCGAATGAGCAGTTCTTC.

The genes are TRBV27 and TRBJ2-1; TRBD1 agrees at 7 bases. This CDR3 has 15 amino acids. The J segment lost 3 bases and the V segment lost 6 bases, leaving 8 bases of the junction unmatched. The germline CDR1 and CDR2 sequences are MNHEY and SMNVEV (reference sequence). CDR3 sequence reads: CASSHMTGYYNEQFF. The CDR3, as DNA: TGTGCCAGCAGCCACATGACAGGGTACTACAATGAGCAGTTCTTC.

This chain links TRBV19 with TRBJ1-2, with D tentatively TRBD1 (5 bases). This CDR3 is built from 13 residues. With 3 bases removed from V and 6 bases from J, the gap between germline ends came to 11 bases. In germline, CDR1 is LNHDA, CDR2 SQIVND (reference sequence). The CDR3 region has the DNA TGTGCCAGTAGTATCGCCAGGGATAATGGCTACACCTTC. This codes for CASSIARDNGYTF. Full variable domain (missing parts from reference TRBV19 and TRBJ1-2): DGGITQSPKYLFRKEGQNVTLSCEQNLNHDAMYWYRQDPGQGLRLIYYSQIVNDFQKGDIAEGYSVSREKKESFPLTVTSAQKNPTAFYLCASSIARDNGYTFGSGTRLTVV.

V usage is TRBV6-5 and J usage is TRBJ1-2, with a possible D match to TRBD1 (6 bases). The germline V gene encodes CDR1 MNHEY and CDR2 SVGAGI. V shed 8 bases and J shed 4 bases, with 14 bases lying between them. The CDR3 runs to 13 residues. The CDR3 nucleotides read TGTGCCAGCGTAACAGGGCATGGCTATGGCTACACCTTC. The encoded protein is CASVTGHGYGYTF.

The rearrangement joins TRBV24-1 to TRBJ1-2; 8 nucleotides align to TRBD1. The germline gives CDR1 KGHDR, CDR2 SFDVKD. The CDR3 length is 17 residues. V trimming: 4 bases; J trimming: 2 bases; junction bases outside the gene matches: 11. The CDR3 region is CATSDTGTGAPNYGYTF. The CDR3 DNA reads TGTGCCACCAGTGACACCGGGACAGGAGCCCCAAACTATGGCTACACCTTC.

The chain links TRBV4-1 to TRBJ2-3; the D gene is possibly TRBD2 (5 bases). V dropped 2 bases and J dropped 11 bases, with 14 bases sitting between them. CDR1 MGHRA and CDR2 YSYEKL come from the germline V gene. This CDR3 contains 13 residues. CDR3 amino acids: CASSQQLAEEQYF. The CDR3 DNA sequence: TGCGCCAGCAGCCAACAACTCGCGGAGGAGCAGTATTTT.

V is TRBV12-3 or TRBV12-4 and J is TRBJ1-2; D is perhaps TRBD1 (6 bases). V was shortened by 3 bases and J by 2 bases, with 7 bases between the two germline ends. CDR3 length equals 13 residues. CDR3 DNA sequence: TGTGCCAGCAGTTTGGACAGAAACTATGGCTACACCTTC. It codes for CASSLDRNYGYTF.